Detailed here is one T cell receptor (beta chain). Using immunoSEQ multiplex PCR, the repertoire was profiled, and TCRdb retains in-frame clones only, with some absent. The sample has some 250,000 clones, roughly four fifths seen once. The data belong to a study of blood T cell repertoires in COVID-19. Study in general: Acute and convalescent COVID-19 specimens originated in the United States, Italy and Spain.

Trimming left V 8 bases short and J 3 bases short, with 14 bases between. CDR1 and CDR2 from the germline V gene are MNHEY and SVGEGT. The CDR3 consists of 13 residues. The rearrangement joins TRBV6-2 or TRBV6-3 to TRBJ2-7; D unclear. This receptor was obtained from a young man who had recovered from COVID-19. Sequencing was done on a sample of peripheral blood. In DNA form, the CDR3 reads TGTGCCAGCGGCCGGGCCTCGAGCTACGAGCAGTACGTC. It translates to CASGRASSYEQYV.